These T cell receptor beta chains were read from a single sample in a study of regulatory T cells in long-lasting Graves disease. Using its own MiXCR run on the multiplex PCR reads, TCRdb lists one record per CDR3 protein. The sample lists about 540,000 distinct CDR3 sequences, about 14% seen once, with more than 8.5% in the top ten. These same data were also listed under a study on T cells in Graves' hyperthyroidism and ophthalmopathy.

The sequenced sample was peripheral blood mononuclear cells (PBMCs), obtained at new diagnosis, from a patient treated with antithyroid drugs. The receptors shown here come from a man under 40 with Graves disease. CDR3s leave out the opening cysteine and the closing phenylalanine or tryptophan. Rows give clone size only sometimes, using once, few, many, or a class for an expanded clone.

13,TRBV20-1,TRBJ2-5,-,SARVPSGSQETQY
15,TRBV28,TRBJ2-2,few,ASSFPPGRQTPGELF
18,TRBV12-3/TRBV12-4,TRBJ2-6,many,ASSWGLPGQVPSGANVLT
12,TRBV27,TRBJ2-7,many,ASSSRGGYYEQY
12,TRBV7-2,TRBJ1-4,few,ASSLGWRREKLF
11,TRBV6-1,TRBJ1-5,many,ASSSAQRQPQH
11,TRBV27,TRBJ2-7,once,ASSLYVEGEQY
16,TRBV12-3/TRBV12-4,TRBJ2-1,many,ASTLEVFGTSGTDEQF
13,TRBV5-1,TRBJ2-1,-,ASSRPGTRWYEQF
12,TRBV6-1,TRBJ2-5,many,ASRTDRTQETQY
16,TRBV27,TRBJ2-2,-,ASSRGGQDSANTGELF
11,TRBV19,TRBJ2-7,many,ASRAAVAHEQY
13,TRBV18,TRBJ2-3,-,ASSLSSPSTDTQY
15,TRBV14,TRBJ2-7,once,ASSQTRVSGRIYEQY
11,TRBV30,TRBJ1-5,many,AWSIRSDQPQH
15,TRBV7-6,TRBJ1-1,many,ASSLADRGLLRTEAF
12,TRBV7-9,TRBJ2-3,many,ASSLFSVADTQY
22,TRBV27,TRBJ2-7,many,ATPLVPRPEAIVPYNPPSYEQY
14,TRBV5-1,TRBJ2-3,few,ASSLPLGTGGDTQY
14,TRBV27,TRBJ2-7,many,ASSLQLAGTFYEQY
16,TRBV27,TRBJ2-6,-,ASGKGAGVSSGANVLT
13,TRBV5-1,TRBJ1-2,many,ASSLDGPGPRGYT
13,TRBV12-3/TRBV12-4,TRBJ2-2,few,ASTWASGNTGELF
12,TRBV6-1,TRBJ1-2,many,ASSRRDRSYGYT